These 4 T cell receptor beta chains originate from one sample sequenced in a study of blood T cell repertoires in COVID-19. The assay was immunoSEQ multiplex PCR, and TCRdb's table has in-frame clones only and misses some. The data contain about 140,000 clones, around nine tenths of them singletons. Sample: peripheral blood. The origin of the receptors is a man in his fifties or sixties with active or convalescent COVID-19.

This clone has just one count. The V gene is TRBV19, the J gene TRBJ2-4; D is unresolved. Trimming removed 3 bases from V and 12 bases from J, with 9 bases in between. There are 11 residues in the CDR3. Germline CDR1 LNHDA, CDR2 SQIVND (reference sequence). The CDR3 sequence is CASSIAGSQYF. In nucleotides, the CDR3 is TGTGCCAGTAGTATCGCCGGGTCTCAGTACTTC.

This clone appeared a single time. The chain joins TRBV19 to TRBJ1-3; D unclear. Germline V gives CDR1 LNHDA, CDR2 SQIVND (reference sequence). The CDR3 runs to 15 residues. V lost 6 bases and J lost 0, with 12 bases in between. CDR3 sequence (DNA): TGTGCCAGTAGGCGGGAACAAAGCTCTGGAAACACCATATATTTT. Translating it yields CASRREQSSGNTIYF.

This chain connects TRBV12-3 or TRBV12-4 to TRBJ2-5; D is ambiguous. With 2 bases removed from V and 6 bases from J, the gap between germline ends came to 10 bases. The CDR3 contains 13 residues. For the CDR3, the DNA is TGTGCCAGCAGTTTAAGCGAGTGGCAGACCCAGTACTTC. Protein sequence: CASSLSEWQTQYF.

The chain joins TRBV19 to TRBJ1-1, with unresolved D. V dropped 5 bases and J dropped 2 bases, with 6 bases sitting between them. Per germline, CDR1 LNHDA and CDR2 SQIVND (reference sequence). This CDR3 is built from 12 residues. CDR3 sequence reads: CASSLRNTEAFF. The CDR3 nucleotides read TGTGCCAGTAGTTTGCGCAACACTGAAGCTTTCTTT.